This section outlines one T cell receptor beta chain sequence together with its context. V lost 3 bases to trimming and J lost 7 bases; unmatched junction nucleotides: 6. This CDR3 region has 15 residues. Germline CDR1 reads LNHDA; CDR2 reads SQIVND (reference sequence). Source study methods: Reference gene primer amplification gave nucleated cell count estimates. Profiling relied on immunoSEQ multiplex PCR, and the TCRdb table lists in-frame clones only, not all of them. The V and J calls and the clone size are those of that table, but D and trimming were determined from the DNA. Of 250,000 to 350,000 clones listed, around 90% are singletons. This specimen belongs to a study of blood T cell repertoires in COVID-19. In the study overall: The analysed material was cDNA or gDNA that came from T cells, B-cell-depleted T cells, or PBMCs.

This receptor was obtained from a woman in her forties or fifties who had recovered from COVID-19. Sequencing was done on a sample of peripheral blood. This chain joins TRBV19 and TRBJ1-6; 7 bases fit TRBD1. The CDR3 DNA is TGTGCCAGTAGTATGCCCAGGGGGACAAATTCACCCCTCCACTTT. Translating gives CASSMPRGTNSPLHF.